A selection of T cell receptor beta chains follows, all from one sample in a study of blood T cells in healthy people across ages. TCRdb passed the 5' RACE reads through MiXCR, listing each CDR3 protein once. The sample has about 970,000 distinct CDR3 sequences; just over 50% are singletons. Sequenced: blood. The receptor set was obtained from an older woman in good health. The CDR3 runs from the conserved cysteine through the conserved F or W. The D gene is left open where the match is weak. Only part of the rows carry a size: once, few, many, or a class if the clone is expanded.

clone_size j_call v_call d_call cdr3_aa cdr3_nt
. TRBJ1-1 TRBV29-1 TRBD1 CSVVKDRGLAGTKAFF TGCAGCGTTGTTAAGGACAGGGGGCTTGCCGGGACTAAAGCTTTCTTT
few TRBJ2-5 TRBV6-2/TRBV6-3 TRBD2 CASNLAGVVEQYF TGTGCCAGCAATCTAGCGGGAGTCGTTGAGCAGTACTTC
. TRBJ2-3 TRBV4-2 . CASSRGDSASRADTQYF TGTGCCAGCAGCCGTGGAGATAGCGCTTCACGGGCAGATACGCAGTATTTT
few TRBJ2-3 TRBV7-8 . CASSPRRTLSTDTQYF TGTGCCAGCAGCCCTAGGCGGACTCTCAGCACAGATACGCAGTATTTT
. TRBJ2-7 TRBV4-1 TRBD2 CASSQKLIGRTGNSGSIYEQYF TGCGCCAGCAGCCAAAAATTAATCGGCCGGACTGGTAATAGCGGGAGTATATACGAGCAGTACTTC
once TRBJ2-1 TRBV20-1 TRBD2 CSARSLAGIYNEQFF TGCAGTGCCCGGAGCCTAGCGGGAATCTACAATGAGCAGTTCTTC
. TRBJ1-1 TRBV20-1 . CSARRIQGRYTEAFF TGCAGTGCTAGACGAATACAGGGTCGGTACACTGAAGCTTTCTTT
few TRBJ2-7 TRBV28 TRBD1 CASRGDRGEQYF TGTGCCAGCAGGGGAGACAGGGGGGAGCAGTACTTC
. TRBJ2-3 TRBV5-1 . CASRAVSAELTDTQYF TGCGCCAGCAGGGCGGTTTCCGCGGAGCTCACAGATACGCAGTATTTT
many TRBJ2-1 TRBV7-8 . CASSIYSDSYNEQFF TGTGCCAGCAGCATCTATAGCGACTCCTACAATGAGCAGTTCTTC
. TRBJ2-1 TRBV5-1 TRBD2 CASNDGRIPYNEQFF TGCGCCAGCAATGACGGGAGGATCCCCTACAATGAGCAGTTCTTC
. TRBJ2-5 TRBV7-9 TRBD2 CASSLVAGQTETQYF TGTGCCAGCAGCTTAGTAGCGGGGCAGACAGAGACCCAGTACTTC
. TRBJ2-5 TRBV6-1 . CASSALSGETQYF TGTGCCAGCAGTGCGCTCTCCGGGGAGACCCAGTACTTC
. TRBJ1-2 TRBV27 . CASSTTGMGYGHTF TGTGCCAGCAGTACCACGGGTATGGGCTATGGCCACACCTTC
many TRBJ2-7 TRBV4-1 . CASSHVPRRWEQYF TGCGCCAGCAGCCATGTACCCAGGAGGTGGGAGCAGTACTTC
. TRBJ2-5 TRBV6-1 TRBD1 CATDRARETQYF TGTGCCACCGACAGGGCAAGGGAGACCCAGTACTTC
. TRBJ2-3 TRBV20-1 TRBD2 CSAPEGGRAQDTQYF TGCAGTGCTCCCGAGGGCGGGAGGGCCCAGGATACGCAGTATTTT
. TRBJ1-1 TRBV5-5 . CASIWEGGYSEAFF TGTGCCAGCATCTGGGAGGGGGGGTATTCTGAAGCTTTCTTT
. TRBJ2-1 TRBV6-2/TRBV6-3 TRBD2 CASSYGVAGPLDEQFF TGTGCCAGCAGTTACGGAGTAGCGGGCCCCTTGGATGAGCAGTTCTTC
few TRBJ2-7 TRBV12-3/TRBV12-4 TRBD2 CASRRWTSGPSSYEQYF TGTGCCAGCAGGCGATGGACTAGCGGGCCAAGCTCCTACGAGCAGTACTTC